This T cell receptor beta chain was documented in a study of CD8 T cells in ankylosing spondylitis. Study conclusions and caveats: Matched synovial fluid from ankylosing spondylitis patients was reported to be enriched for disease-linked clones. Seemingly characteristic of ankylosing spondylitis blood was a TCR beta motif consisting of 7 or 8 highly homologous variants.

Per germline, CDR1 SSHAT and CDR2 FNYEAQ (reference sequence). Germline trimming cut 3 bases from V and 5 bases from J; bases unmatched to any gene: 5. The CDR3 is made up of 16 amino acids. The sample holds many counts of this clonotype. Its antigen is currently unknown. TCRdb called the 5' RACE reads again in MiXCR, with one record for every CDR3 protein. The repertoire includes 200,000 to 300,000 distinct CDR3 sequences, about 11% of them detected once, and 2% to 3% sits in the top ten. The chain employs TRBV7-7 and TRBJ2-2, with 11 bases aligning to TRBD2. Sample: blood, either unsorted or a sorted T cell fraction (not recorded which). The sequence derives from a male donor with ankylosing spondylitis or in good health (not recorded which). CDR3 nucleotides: TGTGCCAGCAGCTTCGGTTCTAGCGGGGGGACCGGGGAGCTGTTTTTT. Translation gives CASSFGSSGGTGELFF. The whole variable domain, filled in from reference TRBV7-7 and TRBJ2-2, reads GAGVSQSPRYKVTKRGQDVTLRCDPISSHATLYWYQQALGQGPEFLTYFNYEAQPDKSGLPSDRFSAERPEGSISTLTIQRTEQRDSAMYRCASSFGSSGGTGELFFGEGSRLTVL.